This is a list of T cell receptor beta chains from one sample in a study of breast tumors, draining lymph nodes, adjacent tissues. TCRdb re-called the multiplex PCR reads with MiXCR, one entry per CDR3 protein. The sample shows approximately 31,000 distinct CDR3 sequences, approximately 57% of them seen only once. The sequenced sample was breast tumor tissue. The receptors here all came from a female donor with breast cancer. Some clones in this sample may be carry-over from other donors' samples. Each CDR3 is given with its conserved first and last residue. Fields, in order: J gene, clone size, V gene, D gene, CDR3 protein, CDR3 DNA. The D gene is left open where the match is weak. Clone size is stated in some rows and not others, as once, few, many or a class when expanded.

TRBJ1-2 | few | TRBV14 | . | CASSQAAGYGYTF | TGTGCCAGCAGCCAAGCGGCAGGATATGGCTACACCTTC
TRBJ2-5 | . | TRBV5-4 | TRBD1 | CASSYDRAKTQYF | TGTGCCAGCAGCTACGACAGGGCGAAGACCCAGTACTTC
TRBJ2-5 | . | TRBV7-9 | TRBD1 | CASSLDGQGVQTQYF | TGTGCCAGCAGCTTAGACGGACAGGGTGTTCAGACCCAGTACTTC
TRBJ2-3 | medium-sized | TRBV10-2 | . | CASSDYESGHSPTDTQYF | TGCGCCAGCAGCGATTACGAAAGCGGGCACTCCCCCACAGATACGCAGTATTTT
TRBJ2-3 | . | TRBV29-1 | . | CSVEDILGQSTDTQYF | TGCAGCGTTGAAGATATCCTCGGTCAAAGCACAGATACGCAGTATTTT
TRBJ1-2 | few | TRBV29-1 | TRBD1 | CSVEGGGGAVRGYTF | TGCAGCGTTGAAGGGGGAGGGGGCGCGGTGAGAGGCTACACCTTC
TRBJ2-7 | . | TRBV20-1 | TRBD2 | CSAVLAGRYEQYF | TGCAGTGCCGTTCTAGCGGGAAGGTACGAGCAGTACTTC
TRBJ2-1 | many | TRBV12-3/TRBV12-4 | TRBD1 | CASSDTGTGNNEQFF | TGTGCCAGCAGCGACACCGGGACAGGGAACAATGAGCAGTTCTTC
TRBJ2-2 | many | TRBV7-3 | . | CASTRRPGTGELFF | TGTGCCAGTACTAGACGGCCCGGGACCGGGGAGCTGTTTTTT
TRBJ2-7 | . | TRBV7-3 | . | CASSSIAGYEQYF | TGTGCCAGCAGCTCTATTGCAGGTTACGAGCAGTACTTC